This TCR beta chain derives from a study of cytomegalovirus exposure and HLA in healthy donors. For the study at large: Ancestry clustering placed 70% to 90% of 300 to 400 genotyped donors in the Caucasian-associated cluster.

This CDR3 spans 12 amino acids. CDR1 is GTSNPN and CDR2 is SVGIG in the germline V gene (reference sequence). PCR used 60 Vbeta primers and 13 Jbeta primers. Produced via immunoSEQ multiplex PCR; TCRdb's table is partial and in-frame only. The sample has 150,000 to 200,000 clones; roughly 75% are singletons. Study findings and constraints: Some V segments, TRBV6-2 and TRBV6-3 among them, were indistinguishable and were therefore excluded. In terms of immune exposure information, only CMV serostatus was available.

Healthy individuals who donated bone marrow served as the donors. This clone occurred a few times. Its antigen is not identified. Sequencing used PBMCs. The TCR sequence derives from a woman in her thirties or forties in good health and CMV-seropositive. J is TRBJ2-5 and V is TRBV30; 7 nucleotides agree with TRBD1. The J call may be mistaken, given a closer DNA end match to TRBJ2-7. DNA for the CDR3: TGTGCCTGGAGTGGACAGGGTTACGAGCAGTACTTC. Amino acids: CAWSGQGYEQYF.